What follows are 24 T cell receptor beta chains derived from one specimen sequenced in a study of CXCR3-negative and CXCR3-positive naive CD8 T cells. Broader study findings: CXCR3-negative naive cells had less hydrophobic TRB CDR3s than did CXCR3-positive naive cells.

With UMI labels, 5' RACE was used to prepare the TRB cDNA libraries. TCRdb re-called the 5' RACE reads and shows each CDR3 protein once, DNA omitted. The sample totals approximately 140,000 distinct CDR3 sequences; its top ten clones hold about 0.28%. Their antigens are not known. Sequenced sample: naive CXCR3+ CD8+ T cells from blood. This sample's subset: CD45RO-CCR7+CD27+CD95- naive CD8+ T cells expressing CXCR3 (TNR3+). These receptors originate from a human donor in good health. Some clones in this sample may be carry-over from other donors' samples.

This chain connects TRBV5-1 to TRBJ2-1; TCRdb picks TRBD1, but there is no DNA to check that call. The CDR3 runs 14 residues. CDR1 is SGHRS, CDR2 YFSETQ, per germline. This CDR3 is CASSPSDRVNEQFF.

This rearrangement joins TRBV28 to TRBJ2-1; TCRdb's D call of TRBD1 is untestable without DNA. Germline-derived CDR1 and CDR2 are MDHEN and SYDVKM. This CDR3 contains 11 residues. The CDR3: CATNRATEQFF.

The chain carries TRBV7-3 and TRBJ2-1; TCRdb outputs TRBD2, but without DNA this stays unchecked. This CDR3 is 13 amino acids long. CDR1 and CDR2 (germline): SGHTA, FQGTGA. The CDR3 here is CASSPSGSYEQFF. Together with reference TRBV7-3 and TRBJ2-1, the CDR3 gives the full variable domain: GAGVSQTPSNKVTEKGKYVELRCDPISGHTALYWYRQSLGQGPEFLIYFQGTGAADDSGLPNDRFFAVRPEGSVSTLKIQRTERGDSAVYLCASSPSGSYEQFFGPGTRLTVL.

The chain joins TRBV13 to TRBJ2-7. CDR1 and CDR2 (germline): PRHDT, FYEKMQ (reference sequence). The CDR3 is 13 residues long. The CDR3 region is CASSLQGTYEQYF.

The chain's CDR3 is CASSQGGQGRNEQFF. The chain uses TRBV4-1 and TRBJ2-1; TCRdb designates TRBD1, a call that cannot be tested without DNA. CDR3 length equals 15 residues. The germline gives CDR1 MGHRA, CDR2 YSYEKL.

The chain recombines TRBV2 with TRBJ2-3; TCRdb reports TRBD2, a call that lacks DNA to check it against. Germline lookup yields CDR1 SNHLY and CDR2 FYNNEI. The CDR3 totals 20 residues. CDR3 sequence: CASSDPTGTSGFFSTDTQYF.

The chain is built from TRBV5-1 and TRBJ1-1; the D call of TRBD1 rests on TCRdb alone, since no DNA is present to check it. The CDR3 loop spans 16 amino acids. Per germline, CDR1 SGHRS and CDR2 YFSETQ. The CDR3 sequence is CASSLATGGERPEAFF. Variable domain in full (rest from reference TRBV5-1 and TRBJ1-1): KAGVTQTPRYLIKTRGQQVTLSCSPISGHRSVSWYQQTPGQGLQFLFEYFSETQRNKGNFPGRFSGRQFSNSRSEMNVSTLELGDSALYLCASSLATGGERPEAFFGQGTRLTVV.

This chain connects TRBV7-9 to TRBJ1-2; absent DNA, TCRdb's TRBD1 call cannot be checked. The CDR3 consists of 13 residues. The germline V gene encodes CDR1 SEHNR and CDR2 FQNEAQ (reference sequence). The CDR3: CASSPGQRYGYTF.

The chain combines TRBV20-1 with TRBJ2-1; TCRdb names TRBD2, which stays unverified in the absence of DNA. CDR1 DFQATT and CDR2 SNEGSKA come from the germline V gene (reference sequence). This CDR3 contains 13 residues. The CDR3 sequence: CSAAGTTGNEQFF.

The chain recombines TRBV12-3 or TRBV12-4 with TRBJ2-7; TCRdb's assignment of TRBD2 cannot be checked, as there is no DNA. This CDR3 has 16 amino acids. CDR3 sequence reads: CASSPVGTGSSYEQYF.

V usage is TRBV7-9 and J usage is TRBJ2-7; TCRdb designates TRBD2, a call that cannot be tested without DNA. The CDR3 extends over 13 amino acids. CDR1 SEHNR and CDR2 FQNEAQ come from the germline V gene (reference sequence). The CDR3 sequence is CASSGSGEYEQYF.

This chain links TRBV7-2 with TRBJ2-1; TCRdb's D call, TRBD2, is unchecked because there is no DNA. From germline, CDR1 is SGHTA and CDR2 FQGNSA. This CDR3 comprises 20 residues. The CDR3 loop reads CASSLASELAYFYSYNEQFF.

The chain has TRBV4-1 and TRBJ2-7; TCRdb names TRBD2, which stays unverified in the absence of DNA. Germline V gene sequence: CDR1 MGHRA, CDR2 YSYEKL. The CDR3 length is 15 residues. CDR3 loop: CASSQGGTSLIEQYF.

The rearrangement joins TRBV25-1 to TRBJ2-7; the D gene TCRdb calls, TRBD1, cannot be checked with no DNA. The germline V gene has CDR1 MGHDK and CDR2 SYGVNS. There are 14 residues in the CDR3. The CDR3 protein is CASSDRNRAYEQYF.

This chain uses TRBV5-6 with TRBJ2-1. Germline V gene data show CDR1 as SGHDT and CDR2 as YYEEEE. This CDR3 has 12 amino acids. CDR3 protein: CASSFVRREQFF.

The chain recombines TRBV7-9 with TRBJ2-7; the D gene TCRdb calls, TRBD1, cannot be checked with no DNA. CDR1 SEHNR and CDR2 FQNEAQ come from the germline V gene (reference sequence). CDR3 length equals 15 residues. CDR3 residues: CASSLGETGVYEQYF.

This sequence joins TRBV5-1 and TRBJ2-7; the TCRdb D gene call, TRBD1, has no DNA to confirm it. There are 14 residues in the CDR3. Per germline, CDR1 SGHRS and CDR2 YFSETQ. The CDR3 is CASSFWGPGNEQYF. Full variable domain (missing parts from reference TRBV5-1 and TRBJ2-7): KAGVTQTPRYLIKTRGQQVTLSCSPISGHRSVSWYQQTPGQGLQFLFEYFSETQRNKGNFPGRFSGRQFSNSRSEMNVSTLELGDSALYLCASSFWGPGNEQYFGPGTRLTVT.

This chain links TRBV25-1 with TRBJ2-2. Germline CDR1 reads MGHDK; CDR2 reads SYGVNS. The CDR3 contains 16 residues. The CDR3 region is CASSEGWGMNTGELFF.

The chain employs TRBV10-3 and TRBJ2-3; the D gene TCRdb calls, TRBD2, cannot be checked with no DNA. The length of the CDR3 is 16 residues. Germline CDR1 and CDR2: ENHRY and SYGVKD. The CDR3 sequence: CAISIYTSGSADTQYF.

The CDR3 loop reads CASIPDSPNTEAFF. The chain employs TRBV19 and TRBJ1-1; TCRdb calls TRBD1, which cannot be checked without DNA. Germline V gene lookup returns CDR1 LNHDA and CDR2 SQIVND (reference sequence). The CDR3 contains 14 residues. Looking up the rest from reference TRBV19 and TRBJ1-1 gives the full variable domain: DGGITQSPKYLFRKEGQNVTLSCEQNLNHDAMYWYRQDPGQGLRLIYYSQIVNDFQKGDIAEGYSVSREKKESFPLTVTSAQKNPTAFYLCASIPDSPNTEAFFGQGTRLTVV.

V gene TRBV12-3 or TRBV12-4 combines with J gene TRBJ2-1; the D call from TCRdb, TRBD2, cannot be confirmed without DNA. CDR3 length: 16 amino acids. CDR3: CASSTRTSGVRNEQFF.

V usage is TRBV7-3 and J usage is TRBJ1-2; TCRdb's assignment of TRBD1 cannot be checked, as there is no DNA. The CDR3 spans 13 residues. The germline gives CDR1 SGHTA, CDR2 FQGTGA. This CDR3 is CASSLRSGDGYTF.

This chain connects TRBV28 to TRBJ2-7; TCRdb's D gene call, TRBD2, goes unchecked for lack of DNA. Germline V gene sequence: CDR1 MDHEN, CDR2 SYDVKM. The CDR3 extends over 17 amino acids. The CDR3: CASIHGLAGLSYYEQYF.

The rearrangement joins TRBV14 to TRBJ2-7; TCRdb designates TRBD1, a call that cannot be tested without DNA. The germline gives CDR1 SGHDN, CDR2 FVKESK. CDR3 size: 16 residues. The CDR3 is CASSQDKSGQGHEQYF.